The present T cell receptor beta chain was sequenced within a study of blood T cell repertoires in COVID-19 (dated by TCRdb to about 2020). Notes on the research overall: The collaborator samples originated in the United States, Italy and Spain and spanned the acute and convalescent phases of COVID-19. The prospective study material was composed of cDNA or gDNA derived from T cells, B-cell-depleted T cells, or PBMCs. Deeply sampled blood TCRbeta repertoires from subjects exposed to, actively infected with, or recovered from COVID-19 were included in the dataset. The repertoires were released in a freely available public database meant as a resource for research on the immune response to SARS-CoV-2. The samples were drawn from two sources: the first 160 participants of the ongoing ImmuneRACE study, and fewer than 1,500 subjects contributed by 6 global collaborators. A de-identified subject ID, COVID-19 status, age in years and sex were almost always included in the sample metadata. Where available, HLA class I and class II types were obtained from metadata supplied by the sample provider rather than from assay-based typing.

Collaborating institutions collected whole blood in K2EDTA tubes following their own protocols. For TCRbeta analysis, collaborator samples were shipped as frozen whole blood, as isolated PBMCs, or as DNA extracted from either sample type. Study-wide conclusions, independent of this receptor: How much clinical and demographic metadata was included differed by source and by participant, and the metadata was provided uncurated.

On this clone: The target of this receptor is not known. One base away there is no much larger clone; base qualities are not given.

The CDR3 measures 15 amino acids from cysteine to phenylalanine. Of all the DNA, just the CDR3 is kept, 45 bases in frame from base 1. Germline trimming amounts to 4 bases on V and 3 bases on J, with 8 as the count of junction bases outside the gene matches. Sequences MGHRA (CDR1) and YSYEKL (CDR2) are obtained from the germline V gene. TCRbeta CDR3 regions were amplified from genomic DNA using the immunoSEQ Assay, a bias-controlled multiplex PCR. The authors processed their data as follows. The number of nucleated cells in each sample was estimated by amplification of reference gene primers within the assay. To quantify the absolute abundance of each unique TCRbeta CDR3 rearrangement, sequence reads were collapsed and filtered. For each sample, productive Simpson clonality was calculated by taking the square root of Simpson's diversity index across productive rearrangements. The table was pulled from immuneACCESS by TCRdb, which kept in-frame rearrangements only. Such tables lose some clones; where checked, under half of the loss comes from unresolved V genes, and the rest has no known cause. D and trimming were read from the DNA, whereas the V and J calls and clone size are those reported in that table. The sample yields about 130,000 clones; roughly three quarters were counted once. Of the sample, less than 2.5% is held by the ten largest clones.

The rearranged segments are TRBV4-1 and TRBJ2-7; TRBD1 fits 8 bases in the junction. This clonotype was obtained from an older woman with acute or convalescent COVID-19. Input material: peripheral blood. The CDR3 here reads CASSPGGSLIYEQYF. In nucleotide form, the sequence is TGCGCCAGCAGCCCAGGGGGCAGCCTCATCTACGAGCAGTACTTC.